This TCR beta chain was sequenced in a study of T cells in Graves' hyperthyroidism and ophthalmopathy. Study-level background: Before any treatment, at initial diagnosis, peripheral blood was collected.

From RNA transcripts, TCR beta CDR3 regions were amplified. First-round RT-PCR of the TCR CDR3 relied on the HTBI primer set. Via MiXCR, TCRdb re-called the multiplex PCR reads, giving one row per CDR3 protein. The table records some 300,000 distinct CDR3 sequences, roughly 13% of them present only once. On the basis of clinical symptoms, serum thyroxine and TRAb, thyroid ultrasound and orbital computed tomography, diagnoses were made. This clonotype has ten or more counts. The clonotype was recovered from a woman in her thirties or forties with Graves' hyperthyroidism. The sequenced sample was blood.

In nucleotides, the CDR3 is TGTGCCAGCAGTTTAGCTTCCGGGACAGGGGGCGAGCAGTACTTC. It specifies CASSLASGTGGEQYF. V and J are TRBV12-3 or TRBV12-4 and TRBJ2-7; the match to TRBD1 covers 11 bases. CDR3 length: 15 amino acids. V gave up 0 bases and J gave up 6 bases; unmatched junction bases: 4.